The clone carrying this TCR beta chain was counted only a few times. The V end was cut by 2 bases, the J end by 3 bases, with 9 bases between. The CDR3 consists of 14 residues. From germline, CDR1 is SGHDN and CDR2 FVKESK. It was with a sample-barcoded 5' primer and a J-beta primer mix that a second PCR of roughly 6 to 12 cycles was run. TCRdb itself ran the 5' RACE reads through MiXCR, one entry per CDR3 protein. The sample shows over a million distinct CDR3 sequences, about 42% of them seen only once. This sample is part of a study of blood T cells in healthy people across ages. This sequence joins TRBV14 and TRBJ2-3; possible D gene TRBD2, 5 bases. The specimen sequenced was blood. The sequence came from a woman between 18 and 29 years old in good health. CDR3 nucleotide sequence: TGTGCCAGCAGCCAACTGTCGGGGACAGATACGCAGTATTTT. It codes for CASSQLSGTDTQYF.